The 10 T cell receptor beta chains listed next were all sequenced from one sample in a study of OX40 agonist ivuxolimab in advanced cancers. Clones were read by immunoSEQ multiplex PCR, and TCRdb kept only the in-frame ones, dropping some. The sample has about 47,000 clones, less than 90% seen once. Sample: CD4+ or CD8+ T cells sorted from blood, taken in a trial of the OX40 agonist ivuxolimab. Source of these receptors: an adult with an advanced solid tumor such as melanoma, head and neck, liver or kidney cancer.

The genes are TRBV28 and TRBJ2-1; a possible D gene is TRBD2 (5 bases). This CDR3 comprises 12 residues. Germline V lookup: CDR1 MDHEN, CDR2 SYDVKM. Trimming removed 10 bases from V and 4 bases from J, with 11 bases in between. The CDR3 sequence: CAIGRDYNEQFF. CDR3 sequence (DNA): TGTGCCATCGGACGGGATTACAATGAGCAGTTCTTC.

The V and J genes are TRBV7-2 and TRBJ1-4; the match to TRBD1 covers 9 bases. The CDR3 sequence is 14 residues long. Germline V lookup: CDR1 SGHTA, CDR2 FQGNSA. V lost 6 bases to trimming and J lost 4 bases; unmatched junction nucleotides: 3. Here the CDR3 DNA reads TGTGCCAGCAGTGGGGACAGGGATAATGAAAAACTGTTTTTT. Encoded protein: CASSGDRDNEKLFF.

This clone was seen only a few times. The chain is built from TRBV6-4 and TRBJ2-1, with D uncertain. Germline V gives CDR1 MRHNA, CDR2 SNTAGT. V lost 3 bases and J 5 bases, leaving 11 bases between the germline ends. The CDR3 contains 14 residues. The CDR3 is CASSDTESHNEQFF. CDR3 nucleotide sequence: TGTGCCAGCAGTGATACCGAATCCCACAATGAGCAGTTCTTC.

The table lists this clone with a few counts. The rearrangement links TRBV7-6 to TRBJ1-1; perhaps TRBD1 as D (6 bases). Germline V gene lookup returns CDR1 SGHVS and CDR2 FNYEAQ. This CDR3 region has 12 residues. V was trimmed by 5 bases and J by 7 bases, leaving 11 bases between them. The CDR3, as DNA: TGTGCCAGCAGCAGGGGGGGCGGTGAAGCTTTCTTT. As protein: CASSRGGGEAFF.

This chain joins TRBV4-3 and TRBJ1-1; D remains unclear. Germline CDR1 and CDR2: LGHNA and YSLEER. V was shortened by 0 bases and J by 0 bases, with 2 bases between the two germline ends. The CDR3 totals 13 residues. The CDR3 nucleotides are TGCGCCAGCAGCCAAGAGTTGAACACTGAAGCTTTCTTT. Amino acids: CASSQELNTEAFF.

This chain joins TRBV9 and TRBJ1-4; D is unclear. Germline assignment: CDR1 SGDLS and CDR2 YYNGEE. The V end was cut by 4 bases, the J end by 8 bases, with 21 bases between. The CDR3 loop spans 16 amino acids. The CDR3 region has the DNA TGTGCCAGCAGCACCTCTCCGACAAGCAGTAGCGAAAAACTGTTTTTT. The encoded protein is CASSTSPTSSSEKLFF.

The V gene is TRBV21-1, the J gene TRBJ1-2; the table's D call of TRBD1 was not tested on the DNA. TRBV21-1 is annotated as a pseudogene. This CDR3 is 18 amino acids long. In nucleotides, the CDR3 is TGTGCCAGCAGCAAAGCGCTGGAGGACAGCTGGGTTTACTATGGCTACACCTTC. This translates into CASSKALEDSWVYYGYTF.

J is TRBJ2-7 and V is TRBV7-9, with 7 nucleotides matching TRBD1. Unmatched junction bases numbered 7, after V lost 4 bases and J lost 4 bases. Germline values: CDR1 SEHNR, CDR2 FQNEAQ (reference sequence). This CDR3 region has 14 residues. The CDR3 DNA sequence: TGTGCCAGCAGCTCCGGACAGGAGAGTTACGAGCAGTACTTC. It codes for CASSSGQESYEQYF. The whole variable domain, filled in from reference TRBV7-9 and TRBJ2-7, reads DTGVSQNPRHKITKRGQNVTFRCDPISEHNRLYWYRQTLGQGPEFLTYFQNEAQLEKSRLLSDRFSAERPKGSFSTLEIQRTEQGDSAMYLCASSSGQESYEQYFGPGTRLTVT.

This rearrangement joins TRBV25-1 to TRBJ1-6, with D possibly matching TRBD1 (5 bases). The CDR3 is 16 amino acids. V lost 6 bases and J lost 3, with 15 bases in between. The V gene's germline CDR1 is MGHDK and CDR2 SYGVNS. The CDR3 spells CASSPAGRRYNSPLHF. DNA of the CDR3: TGTGCCAGCAGCCCAGCGGGACGCCGCTATAATTCACCCCTCCACTTT. Full variable domain (rest looked up from reference TRBV25-1 and TRBJ1-6): EADIYQTPRYLVIGTGKKITLECSQTMGHDKMYWYQQDPGMELHLIHYSYGVNSTEKGDLSSESTVSRIRTEHFPLTLESARPSHTSQYLCASSPAGRRYNSPLHFGNGTRLTVT.

The rearrangement uses TRBV21-1 and TRBJ2-1; no DNA check was done on the table's D call, TRBD2. TRBV21-1 is a listed pseudogene. The CDR3 is made up of 18 amino acids. The CDR3 sequence is CASSKVPWLAEWYNEQFF. The CDR3 coding sequence is TGTGCCAGCAGCAAAGTCCCTTGGTTAGCGGAGTGGTACAATGAGCAGTTCTTC.